These 10 T cell receptor beta chains share one sample of origin, sequenced in a study of T cell repertoires and HLA-DP antigens. Their antigen targets remain unknown. Data came from immunoSEQ multiplex PCR; TCRdb stores just in-frame clones and leaves some out. The data show approximately 100,000 clones, about 89% seen once. The material sequenced was CD4+ T cells from PBMCs. The receptors stem from a man aged 50-59 years in good health and CMV-seronegative.

This clone was detected a few times. The chain is built from TRBV5-6 and TRBJ2-7, with D maybe TRBD1 (6 bases). This CDR3 has 11 residues. Deletions cut 4 bases from V and 7 bases from J, with 9 bases between. Germline CDR1 is SGHDT and CDR2 is YYEEEE. CDR3 in amino acids: CASSDTGEQYF. CDR3 bases: TGTGCCAGCAGCGATACAGGGGAGCAGTACTTC. The full variable domain, with the rest looked up from reference TRBV5-6 and TRBJ2-7, is DAGVTQSPTHLIKTRGQQVTLRCSPKSGHDTVSWYQQALGQGPQFIFQYYEEEERQRGNFPDRFSGHQFPNYSSELNVNALLLGDSALYLCASSDTGEQYFGPGTRLTVT.

V usage is TRBV6-5 and J usage is TRBJ1-2; the D gene is possibly TRBD1 (5 bases). V lost 0 bases to trimming and J lost 6 bases, with 14 bases between them. CDR3 length: 15 amino acids. Germline values: CDR1 MNHEY, CDR2 SVGAGI. The CDR3 nucleotides are TGTGCCAGCAGTTACTCCCGACAGAAACTGCATGGCTACACCTTC. It encodes CASSYSRQKLHGYTF.

For this clone: At one end, the junction sequence differs from germline, possibly due to a read error. This specimen includes other DNA sequences encoding the same CDR3. The chain joins TRBV29-1 to TRBJ1-4; no reliable D call. CDR1 and CDR2 (germline): SQVTM, ANQGSEA. CDR3 size: 16 residues. CDR3 sequence (DNA): TGCAGCGTTGAAGATAAGGACGGAACATGGGGTGAAAAGCTGTTTTTT. Protein product: CSVEDKDGTWGEKLFF.

CDR3 bases: TGTGCCATCAGGGAGACAGGGGGACTTAACTATGGCTACACCTTC. It is translated as CAIRETGGLNYGYTF. The V and J genes are TRBV10-3 and TRBJ1-2; 9 bases match TRBD1. The germline V gene has CDR1 ENHRY and CDR2 SYGVKD. CDR3 length: 15 residues. The V gene end was trimmed by 6 bases and the J gene end by 1 base; junction bases not matched to a gene: 6.

The chain couples TRBV29-1 to TRBJ2-1; a weak D match, TRBD2 (7 bases). Germline V gives CDR1 SQVTM, CDR2 ANQGSEA. Between the trimmed V and J ends, which lost 6 bases and 9 bases, there was a span of 21 bases. CDR3 length: 14 amino acids. The CDR3 is CSVPSGGRRGEQFF. The CDR3 DNA follows: TGCAGCGTCCCCTCCGGGGGGCGGAGAGGTGAGCAGTTCTTC.

V and J are TRBV2 and TRBJ1-2; TRBD1 matches at 7 bases. V was pared by 3 bases and J by 2 bases, with 6 bases of the junction left unmatched. In germline, CDR1 is SNHLY, CDR2 FYNNEI. This CDR3 is built from 15 residues. CDR3 residues: CASSDGQGVNYGYTF. The CDR3 DNA reads TGTGCCAGCAGTGATGGCCAGGGGGTGAACTATGGCTACACCTTC.

V is TRBV5-1 and J is TRBJ2-4; tentatively, D is TRBD1 (8 bases). V shed 4 bases and J shed 6 bases, with 14 bases lying between them. Germline V gives CDR1 SGHRS, CDR2 YFSETQ. The CDR3 contains 14 residues. The CDR3 here is CASSVDREGNIQYF. The DNA of the CDR3 is TGCGCCAGCAGCGTGGACAGGGAGGGAAACATTCAGTACTTC.

This clone was recorded only once. V is TRBV2 and J is TRBJ1-4, with a weak D call TRBD1 (5 bases). The CDR3 length is 15 residues. The V gene's germline CDR1 is SNHLY and CDR2 FYNNEI. Trimming removed 4 bases from V and 2 bases from J, with 11 bases in between. The CDR3 sequence is CASSVPGPTNEKLFF. Here the CDR3 DNA reads TGTGCCAGCAGTGTTCCAGGGCCCACTAATGAAAAACTGTTTTTT. Full variable domain (remainder filled in from reference TRBV2 and TRBJ1-4): EPEVTQTPSHQVTQMGQEVILRCVPISNHLYFYWYRQILGQKVEFLVSFYNNEISEKSEIFDDQFSVERPDGSNFTLKIRSTKLEDSAMYFCASSVPGPTNEKLFFGSGTQLSVL.

This clone was seen just once. The V and J genes are TRBV11-2 and TRBJ2-7, with D possibly TRBD2 on 6 matching bases. Germline values: CDR1 SGHAT, CDR2 FQNNGV. The CDR3 consists of 12 residues. With 5 bases removed from V and 3 bases from J, the gap between germline ends came to 8 bases. CDR3 in DNA: TGTGCCAGCAGCCGGGGGTTCTACGAGCAGTACTTC. It translates to CASSRGFYEQYF.

The CDR3 protein is CASSVTVSSYEQYF. The DNA for the CDR3 is TGTGCCAGCAGTGTGACAGTCTCTTCCTACGAGCAGTACTTC. V gene TRBV25-1 combines with J gene TRBJ2-7, with D possibly TRBD1 on 5 matching bases. Trimming cost V 4 bases and J 1 base, with 11 bases left between them. The CDR3 consists of 14 residues. Germline CDR1 reads MGHDK; CDR2 reads SYGVNS.